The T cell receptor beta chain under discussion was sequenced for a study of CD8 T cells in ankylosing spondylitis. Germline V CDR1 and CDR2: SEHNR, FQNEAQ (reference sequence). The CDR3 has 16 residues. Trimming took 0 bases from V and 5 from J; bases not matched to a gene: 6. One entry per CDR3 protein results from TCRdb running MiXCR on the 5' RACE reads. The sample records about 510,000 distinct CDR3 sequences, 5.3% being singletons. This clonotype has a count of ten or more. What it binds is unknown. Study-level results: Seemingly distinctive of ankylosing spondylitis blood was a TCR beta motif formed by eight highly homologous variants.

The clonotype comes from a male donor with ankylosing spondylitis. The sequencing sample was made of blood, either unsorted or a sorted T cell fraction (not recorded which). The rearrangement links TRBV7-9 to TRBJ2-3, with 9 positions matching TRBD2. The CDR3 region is CASSLASSGSGDTQYF. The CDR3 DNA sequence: TGTGCCAGCAGCTTAGCCAGTAGCGGGAGTGGAGATACGCAGTATTTT.